The clone carrying this T cell receptor (beta chain) was picked up a small number of times. These data belong to a study of spatial heterogeneity in lung cancer. Across the study: Where available, sequencing covered follow-up PBMC samples, taken at a median of approximately 2 years after resection.

Every cDNA TCR molecule received its own unique molecular identifier. TCRdb reprocessed the 5' RACE reads with MiXCR, giving one entry per CDR3 protein. The sample contains 50,000 to 60,000 distinct CDR3 sequences, around 6.7% of which appear only once. Time point described: blood at routine non-recurrence follow-up after resection. Sequencing was performed on whole RNA extracted from tumor and nontumor lung tissue, or from frozen PBMC, and the material was left unsorted. This TCR was sampled from a female donor with early-stage non-small cell lung cancer. This material consisted of PBMCs, taken at follow-up.

CDR3 DNA sequence: TGCGCCAGCAGCGGGGGGGCTAGGAAAGAGACCCAGTACTTC. Residues: CASSGGARKETQYF. The rearrangement links TRBV5-1 to TRBJ2-5, with D possibly matching TRBD2 (7 bases). The CDR3 consists of 14 residues. With 4 bases removed from V and 3 bases from J, the gap between germline ends came to 13 bases. Germline-derived CDR1 and CDR2 are SGHRS and YFSETQ.